These 32 T cell receptor beta chains were all obtained from the same sample, sequenced in a study of blood T cell repertoires in COVID-19. The repertoire was sequenced with immunoSEQ multiplex PCR; TCRdb's copy has only in-frame clones and lacks some. Among approximately 170,000 clones listed, approximately 86% were seen once. Sequenced sample: peripheral blood. These receptors were taken from a man aged 25 to 40 with acute or convalescent COVID-19.

The chain couples TRBV4-2 to TRBJ2-3, with 12 positions matching TRBD2. The CDR3 spans 15 residues. V shed 7 bases and J 5 bases; nucleotides not matched to a gene: 7. Germline CDR1 reads LGHNA; CDR2 reads YNFKEQ. The CDR3: CASTPSGRAGDTQYF. The CDR3 nucleotides are TGTGCCAGCACCCCTAGCGGGAGGGCGGGAGATACGCAGTATTTT.

In this sample, this clone turned up once. This chain joins TRBV19 and TRBJ1-1; tentatively, D is TRBD1 (5 bases). The germline CDR1 and CDR2 sequences are LNHDA and SQIVND (reference sequence). The CDR3 runs 19 residues. The V end was cut by 8 bases, the J end by 9 bases, with 37 bases between. CDR3: CASSIGSIWNSGPGVKAFF. The CDR3 DNA is TGTGCCAGTTCTATAGGGAGTATATGGAACTCGGGTCCGGGGGTAAAAGCTTTCTTT.

The chain links TRBV28 to TRBJ1-5; 7 positions agree with TRBD1. Trimming took 1 base from V and 2 from J; bases not matched to a gene: 11. Germline-derived CDR1 and CDR2 are MDHEN and SYDVKM. CDR3 length equals 18 residues. The CDR3 DNA reads TGTGCCAGCAGTTTATCGGGGCGGGACAGAAACGGCAATCAGCCCCAGCATTTT. Translated: CASSLSGRDRNGNQPQHF.

The chain joins TRBV28 to TRBJ2-3, with a tentative D call TRBD1 (6 bases). CDR1 MDHEN and CDR2 SYDVKM come from the germline V gene. CDR3 length equals 14 residues. V lost 4 bases to trimming and J lost 0 bases, with 8 bases between them. CDR3 DNA: TGTGCCAGCAGTTACAGGGTTAGCACAGATACGCAGTATTTT. Its protein is CASSYRVSTDTQYF.

V gene TRBV28 combines with J gene TRBJ1-1, with D maybe TRBD1 (5 bases). Trimming stripped 8 bases from V and 1 base from J, with 14 bases between. CDR3 length: 14 amino acids. Germline values: CDR1 MDHEN, CDR2 SYDVKM. As DNA, the CDR3 is TGTGCCAGCGGCCTGTTTAGGGGGAACACTGAAGCTTTCTTT. Translation: CASGLFRGNTEAFF. The whole variable domain, filled in from reference TRBV28 and TRBJ1-1, reads DVKVTQSSRYLVKRTGEKVFLECVQDMDHENMFWYRQDPGLGLRLIYFSYDVKMKEKGDIPEGYSVSREKKERFSLILESASTNQTSMYLCASGLFRGNTEAFFGQGTRLTVV.

The chain recombines TRBV27 with TRBJ1-2; TRBD1 might be the D (6 bases). V lost 3 bases and J lost 4, with 15 bases in between. The CDR3 contains 15 residues. Germline values: CDR1 MNHEY, CDR2 SMNVEV (reference sequence). The CDR3, as DNA: TGTGCCAGCAGTTTTCGGCAGGGGTCGATCTATGGCTACACCTTC. Translating gives CASSFRQGSIYGYTF.

A remark on this clone: This is likely a read error, given that the CDR3 carries no conserved phenylalanine or tryptophan at its end. CDR3 residues: CASSQQGAYTEAFL. CDR3 in DNA: TGTGCCAGCTCACAACAGGGGGCGTACACTGAAGCTTTCCTT. The genes are TRBV18 and TRBJ1-1; 9 bases are a match to TRBD1. Per germline, CDR1 KGHSH and CDR2 LQKENI. V lost 4 bases, J lost 3 bases, and 3 bases stayed unmatched. The CDR3 is 14 amino acids.

The chain carries TRBV29-1 and TRBJ2-5, with D possibly being TRBD2 (5 bases). The CDR3 consists of 12 residues. V dropped 5 bases and J dropped 7 bases, with 14 bases sitting between them. Germline CDR1 SQVTM, CDR2 ANQGSEA. The CDR3 region is CSVPDPRGTQYF. CDR3 bases: TGCAGCGTTCCAGACCCCCGGGGGACCCAGTACTTC.

This chain links TRBV11-2 with TRBJ2-7; TRBD2 agrees at 10 bases. V lost 5 bases and J lost 4; bases outside the gene matches: 14. This CDR3 has 17 residues. Germline values: CDR1 SGHAT, CDR2 FQNNGV. The CDR3 protein is CASSPRAGGLKMYEQYF. The CDR3 coding sequence is TGTGCCAGCAGCCCGAGAGCGGGGGGGCTTAAAATGTACGAGCAGTACTTC.

The chain employs TRBV4-1 and TRBJ1-1, with a weak D call TRBD1 (5 bases). The CDR3 loop spans 16 amino acids. The V end lost 1 base, the J end lost 3 bases, and 15 bases lay between the germline ends. Germline V gene sequence: CDR1 MGHRA, CDR2 YSYEKL. In DNA form, the CDR3 reads TGCGCCAGCAGCCAAGCAGTGGGCAGGGTGCACACTGAAGCTTTCTTT. This codes for CASSQAVGRVHTEAFF.

This chain links TRBV11-3 with TRBJ1-1; tentative D call: TRBD1 (6 bases). Germline loops: CDR1 SGHNT, CDR2 YENEEA. The CDR3 has 14 residues. Trimming cost V 7 bases and J 1 base, with 13 bases left between them. In DNA form, the CDR3 reads TGTGCCAGCAAGGATAGGACAGCGAACACTGAAGCTTTCTTT. Translated, it gives CASKDRTANTEAFF.

The V and J genes are TRBV4-1 and TRBJ1-3, with TRBD1 matching 7 bases. Trimming removed 3 bases from V and 0 bases from J; junction bases left unmatched: 2. In germline, CDR1 is MGHRA, CDR2 YSYEKL. CDR3 length: 15 residues. Here the CDR3 DNA reads TGCGCCAGCAGCCACGGGACAGTCTCTGGAAACACCATATATTTT. It translates to CASSHGTVSGNTIYF.

This clone has only one observation. The rearrangement joins TRBV12-3 or TRBV12-4 to TRBJ1-5, with a weak D call TRBD1 (5 bases). V lost 8 bases and J 6 bases, leaving 11 bases between the germline ends. This CDR3 has 12 residues. This chain's CDR3 is CASLGEGQPQHF. The DNA for the CDR3 is TGTGCCAGCTTGGGGGAGGGTCAGCCCCAGCATTTT.

V is TRBV15 and J is TRBJ2-1, with TRBD2 matching 7 bases. The CDR3 has 15 residues. V shed 0 bases, J shed 8 bases, and the junction held 7 bases outside the gene matches. Germline V lookup: CDR1 LNHNV, CDR2 YYDKDF (reference sequence). CDR3 nucleotides: TGTGCCACCAGCAGAGATCCGGGGGGAGTGGATGAGCAGTTCTTC. Its protein product is CATSRDPGGVDEQFF.

This clone was found a few times. J is TRBJ2-5 and V is TRBV6-5, with 13 bases lining up with TRBD2. This CDR3 comprises 13 residues. V gave up 6 bases and J gave up 5 bases; unmatched junction bases: 0. Germline V gene lookup returns CDR1 MNHEY and CDR2 SVGAGI. The CDR3 DNA sequence: TGTGCCAGCAGGACTAGCGGGAGGGAGACCCAGTACTTC. This gives the protein CASRTSGRETQYF.

The rearrangement links TRBV7-6 to TRBJ1-4; D is ambiguous. The CDR3 totals 9 residues. Germline lookup yields CDR1 SGHVS and CDR2 FNYEAQ. CDR3 nucleotide sequence: TGTGGGCTCAATGAAAAACTGTTTTTT. The encoded protein is CGLNEKLFF.

This chain uses TRBV11-2 with TRBJ1-6; 10 bases match TRBD1. After removal of 3 bases from V and 7 bases from J, the junction contained 6 bases not matched to a gene. The CDR3 contains 16 residues. Germline CDR1 SGHAT, CDR2 FQNNGV. Here the CDR3 DNA reads TGTGCCAGCAGCTTTAAAAGGACAGGGGGGAATTCACCCCTCCACTTT. Protein sequence: CASSFKRTGGNSPLHF.

Only a few counts were recorded for this clone. The chain is built from TRBV7-9 and TRBJ1-1; possible D gene TRBD1, 5 bases. The CDR3 loop spans 14 amino acids. The germline V gene encodes CDR1 SEHNR and CDR2 FQNEAQ (reference sequence). V lost 5 bases and J 5 bases, leaving 15 bases between the germline ends. This chain's CDR3 is CASSRGTSGTEAFF. The CDR3 DNA is TGTGCCAGCAGCCGGGGGACGAGCGGGACTGAAGCTTTCTTT.

This chain connects TRBV4-1 to TRBJ2-5; 8 nucleotides line up with TRBD1. V lost 0 bases, J lost 7 bases, and 10 bases stayed unmatched. CDR1 is MGHRA, CDR2 YSYEKL, per germline. This CDR3 spans 16 amino acids. The DNA for the CDR3 is TGCGCCAGCAGCCAAGAGTTCGGGCAGGGGGCGGCGACCCAGTACTTC. Translation: CASSQEFGQGAATQYF.

The rearrangement uses TRBV6-1 and TRBJ2-7; 9 bases map to TRBD2. Trimming took 2 bases from V and 0 from J; bases not matched to a gene: 2. Germline CDR1 MNHNS, CDR2 SASEGT. The CDR3 contains 15 residues. CDR3 DNA sequence: TGTGCCAGCAGTGAACTAGCGGGGAGCTCCTACGAGCAGTACTTC. Its protein product is CASSELAGSSYEQYF.

The V and J genes are TRBV7-6 and TRBJ2-7; 16 positions agree with TRBD2. This CDR3 has 16 amino acids. V lost 5 bases, J lost 6 bases, and 7 bases stayed unmatched. The germline V gene has CDR1 SGHVS and CDR2 FNYEAQ. This CDR3 is CASSRTGTSGGVEQYF. The CDR3 DNA is TGTGCCAGCAGCCGCACGGGGACTAGCGGGGGGGTCGAGCAGTACTTC.

The chain couples TRBV28 to TRBJ1-1, with 9 bases fitting TRBD1. This CDR3 comprises 14 residues. Looked up from germline, CDR1 is MDHEN and CDR2 is SYDVKM. After removal of 8 bases from V and 5 bases from J, the junction contained 9 bases not matched to a gene. CDR3 region: CASGVQGAGTEAFF. The CDR3, as DNA: TGTGCCAGCGGGGTACAGGGGGCAGGTACTGAAGCTTTCTTT.

On this clone itself: Other nucleotide sequences from this sample produce the same CDR3. The chain employs TRBV7-9 and TRBJ1-2, with no clear D. V gave up 3 bases and J gave up 2 bases, with 4 bases separating them. CDR1 SEHNR and CDR2 FQNEAQ come from the germline V gene (reference sequence). The CDR3 is 12 residues long. CDR3 amino acids: CASSLQNYGYTF. The CDR3 nucleotides are TGTGCCAGCAGCTTGCAGAACTATGGCTACACCTTC.

This clone was counted once. The chain has TRBV19 and TRBJ2-1, with TRBD1 matching 7 bases. The J segment lost 3 bases and the V segment lost 9 bases, leaving 8 bases of the junction unmatched. CDR1 and CDR2 from the germline V gene are LNHDA and SQIVND (reference sequence). The CDR3 covers 14 residues. CDR3 region: CASLQGFGYNEQFF. The CDR3 DNA sequence: TGTGCCAGCTTACAGGGGTTCGGCTACAATGAGCAGTTCTTC.

The rearrangement uses TRBV28 and TRBJ2-2; D is perhaps TRBD2 (6 bases). This CDR3 is built from 15 residues. V was clipped by 3 bases and J by 3 bases, with 11 bases between them. Germline assignment: CDR1 MDHEN and CDR2 SYDVKM. CDR3 amino acids: CASSLGGEHTGELFF. CDR3 nucleotide sequence: TGTGCCAGCAGTTTGGGCGGGGAACACACCGGGGAGCTGTTTTTT.

V usage is TRBV5-1 and J usage is TRBJ1-4; D is ambiguous. CDR1 and CDR2 from the germline V gene are SGHRS and YFSETQ. Deletions cut 1 base from V and 3 bases from J, with 7 bases between. The CDR3 runs to 14 residues. CDR3 sequence (DNA): TGCGCCAGCAGCTTGTTTAGTGCTAATGAAAAACTGTTTTTT. It codes for CASSLFSANEKLFF. Drawing the rest from reference TRBV5-1 and TRBJ1-4, the complete variable domain is KAGVTQTPRYLIKTRGQQVTLSCSPISGHRSVSWYQQTPGQGLQFLFEYFSETQRNKGNFPGRFSGRQFSNSRSEMNVSTLELGDSALYLCASSLFSANEKLFFGSGTQLSVL.

The rearrangement links TRBV18 to TRBJ1-4; possibly TRBD1 for D (5 bases). This CDR3 comprises 13 residues. Germline V gene data show CDR1 as KGHSH and CDR2 as LQKENI. Trimming pared 3 bases from V and 5 bases from J, leaving 7 bases between. The CDR3 DNA is TGTGCCAGCTCACCGACAGTCAATGAAAAACTGTTTTTT. Amino acids: CASSPTVNEKLFF. Full variable domain (missing parts from reference TRBV18 and TRBJ1-4): NAGVMQNPRHLVRRRGQEARLRCSPMKGHSHVYWYRQLPEEGLKFMVYLQKENIIDESGMPKERFSAEFPKEGPSILRIQQVVRGDSAAYFCASSPTVNEKLFFGSGTQLSVL.

The CDR3 loop is CSASWDRILYEQYF. CDR3 DNA sequence: TGCAGTGCTAGTTGGGACAGGATACTTTACGAGCAGTACTTC. This rearrangement joins TRBV20-1 to TRBJ2-7; 8 bases align to TRBD1. Trimming cost V 3 bases and J 4 bases; bases outside gene matches: 8. The CDR3 runs 14 residues. The germline gives CDR1 DFQATT, CDR2 SNEGSKA (reference sequence).

V is TRBV15 and J is TRBJ1-5; D is undetermined. CDR3 length equals 14 residues. With 3 bases removed from V and 6 bases from J, the gap between germline ends came to 12 bases. Germline V CDR1 and CDR2: LNHNV, YYDKDF (reference sequence). The chain's CDR3 is CATSSEPGIQPQHF. For the CDR3, the DNA is TGTGCCACCAGCAGTGAGCCCGGTATTCAGCCCCAGCATTTT.

The chain uses TRBV9 and TRBJ2-2; TRBD2 matches at 10 bases. Trimming cost V 3 bases and J 5 bases; bases outside gene matches: 4. Germline-derived CDR1 and CDR2 are SGDLS and YYNGEE. CDR3 length equals 15 residues. CDR3 DNA: TGTGCCAGCAGCGGAGGACTAGCGGTTACCGGGGAGCTGTTTTTT. The encoded protein is CASSGGLAVTGELFF.

This rearrangement joins TRBV19 to TRBJ1-1, with D unclear. Deletions cut 6 bases from V and 1 base from J, with 12 bases between. Germline V CDR1 and CDR2: LNHDA, SQIVND (reference sequence). CDR3 length equals 14 residues. This CDR3 is CASRFGSSNTEAFF. In DNA form, the CDR3 reads TGTGCCAGTAGATTCGGGTCTTCGAACACTGAAGCTTTCTTT.

The CDR3: CASTPAQGGENEQFF. For the CDR3, the DNA is TGTGCCAGTACCCCTGCTCAGGGAGGTGAAAATGAGCAGTTCTTC. The chain couples TRBV19 to TRBJ2-1; D perhaps matches TRBD2 (6 bases). Germline lookup yields CDR1 LNHDA and CDR2 SQIVND (reference sequence). This CDR3 has 15 amino acids. Trimming stripped 7 bases from V and 7 bases from J, with 20 bases between.